A selection of T cell receptor beta chains follows, all from one sample in a study of OX40 agonist ivuxolimab in advanced cancers. The table came from immunoSEQ multiplex PCR; TCRdb's copy has only in-frame clones and leaves some out. The sample yields about 73,000 clones, 88% seen once. The starting material was CD4+ or CD8+ T cells sorted from blood, obtained in a trial of the OX40 agonist ivuxolimab. Receptor source: an adult with an advanced solid tumor such as melanoma, head and neck, liver or kidney cancer. CDR3s include the opening cysteine and the closing phenylalanine or tryptophan. The D gene is left open where the match is weak. A clone size is listed for some rows: how often the clone was seen (once, few, many), or a class if it is expanded.

abundance | j_gene | v_gene | d_gene | CDR3aa | CDR3nt
. | TRBJ1-1 | TRBV7-9 | . | CASSRGGEAFF | TGTGCCAGCAGCCGAGGGGGTGAAGCTTTCTTT
. | TRBJ2-7 | TRBV18 | . | CASSPGDPIMYEQYF | TGTGCCAGCTCACCAGGGGACCCCATCATGTACGAGCAGTACTTC
. | TRBJ2-2 | TRBV2 | . | CASSDGQPGELFF | TGTGCCAGCAGTGATGGACAGCCCGGGGAGCTGTTTTTT
. | TRBJ2-7 | TRBV18 | . | CASSARPGFSYEQYF | TGTGCCAGCTCAGCCAGGCCTGGATTCTCCTACGAGCAGTACTTC
. | TRBJ1-2 | TRBV9 | TRBD1 | CASSVHEQGNYGYTF | TGTGCCAGCAGCGTCCATGAACAGGGGAACTATGGCTACACCTTC
. | TRBJ2-5 | TRBV6-1 | . | CASKRSETQYF | TGTGCCAGCAAAAGGTCAGAGACCCAGTACTTC
. | TRBJ1-1 | TRBV28 | . | CASRAGSSPEAFF | TGTGCCAGCAGAGCCGGGAGTAGCCCTGAAGCTTTCTTT
few | TRBJ1-5 | TRBV7-9 | . | CASSLGMVDQPQHF | TGTGCCAGCAGCTTAGGAATGGTTGATCAGCCCCAGCATTTT
once | TRBJ1-2 | TRBV5-1 | . | CASSLEMYGTYGYTF | TGCGCCAGCAGCTTGGAAATGTACGGCACCTATGGCTACACCTTC
. | TRBJ1-2 | TRBV27 | . | CASSFQNTRGYTF | TGTGCCAGCAGTTTTCAGAACACGAGGGGCTACACCTTC
. | TRBJ1-2 | TRBV5-6 | . | CASSLWGASYGGYTF | TGTGCCAGCAGCTTGTGGGGGGCAAGCTACGGTGGCTACACCTTC
. | TRBJ1-1 | TRBV6-6 | . | CASQGMNTEAFF | TGTGCCAGCCAAGGCATGAACACTGAAGCTTTCTTT
. | TRBJ2-5 | TRBV7-6 | . | CASSLVGGGETQYF | TGTGCCAGCAGCTTAGTTGGAGGCGGAGAGACCCAGTACTTC
. | TRBJ2-3 | TRBV11-3 | TRBD2 | CASSLDAGEGDTQYF | TGTGCCAGCAGCTTAGACGCGGGAGAGGGAGATACGCAGTATTTT
. | TRBJ1-2 | TRBV28 | TRBD1 | CASSWGTDFYGYTF | TGTGCCAGCAGTTGGGGGACAGATTTTTATGGCTACACCTTC
few | TRBJ2-1 | TRBV19 | . | CAAGQRSEQFF | TGTGCCGCCGGCCAGCGGAGTGAGCAGTTCTTC
once | TRBJ1-2 | TRBV15 | . | CATSRDRGGSAGGYTF | TGTGCCACCAGCAGAGATCGTGGGGGATCAGCGGGTGGCTACACCTTC
. | TRBJ2-7 | TRBV28 | . | CASSSNRRDEQYF | TGTGCCAGCAGTTCTAATCGGCGGGACGAGCAGTACTTC
. | TRBJ1-2 | TRBV6-6 | . | CASSRTGYTF | TGTGCCAGCAGCCGCACTGGCTACACCTTC
. | TRBJ1-2 | TRBV19 | TRBD1 | CASSKQGAGYGYTF | TGTGCCAGTAGTAAACAGGGGGCAGGCTATGGCTACACCTTC
. | TRBJ2-7 | TRBV6-1 | . | CASSEVVGWSYEQYF | TGTGCCAGCAGTGAAGTCGTAGGGTGGTCCTACGAGCAGTACTTC
. | TRBJ1-1 | TRBV27 | TRBD1 | CASSLSQGAGVTEAFF | TGTGCCAGCAGTTTATCGCAGGGGGCGGGGGTCACTGAAGCTTTCTTT
. | TRBJ1-5 | TRBV6-5 | . | CASSPGTAQPQHF | TGTGCCAGCAGTCCAGGGACGGCTCAGCCCCAGCATTTT
. | TRBJ2-7 | TRBV27 | TRBD1 | CASSIRPGQGSEQYF | TGTGCCAGCAGTATTCGACCGGGACAGGGCTCCGAGCAGTACTTC
. | TRBJ2-2 | TRBV2 | . | CASSDSLANTGELFF | TGTGCCAGCAGTGACAGCCTCGCGAACACCGGGGAGTTGTTTTTT
. | TRBJ2-3 | TRBV2 | . | CASREQSKGDTQYF | TGTGCCAGCAGGGAACAGTCAAAAGGGGATACGCAGTATTTT
once | TRBJ2-7 | TRBV6-1 | . | CASSEVEGSSYEQYF | TGTGCCAGCAGTGAAGTCGAGGGAAGCTCCTACGAGCAGTACTTC
. | TRBJ1-2 | TRBV4-2 | . | CASSLEDRQSYGYTF | TGTGCCAGCAGCCTAGAGGATCGACAGAGCTATGGCTACACCTTC
. | TRBJ2-5 | TRBV12-5 | . | CASGPDQGQETQYF | TGTGCTAGTGGTCCTGACCAGGGGCAAGAGACCCAGTACTTC
. | TRBJ2-5 | TRBV11-3 | . | CASSRDTQETQYF | TGTGCCAGCAGCCGGGACACCCAAGAGACCCAGTACTTC
. | TRBJ2-7 | TRBV28 | . | CASSLVGFEQYF | TGTGCCAGCAGTTTAGTAGGGTTCGAGCAGTACTTC
. | TRBJ1-1 | TRBV10-3 | . | CAISETLGLEAFF | TGTGCCATCAGTGAAACTTTGGGATTAGAAGCTTTCTTT
. | TRBJ2-6 | TRBV10-3 | . | CAIKRTARVDVLTF | TGTGCCATCAAAAGGACAGCGCGGGTAGACGTCCTGACTTTC
. | TRBJ2-5 | TRBV7-3 | TRBD2 | CASSPRGGSGETQYF | TGTGCCAGCAGCCCACGCGGGGGGTCGGGGGAGACCCAGTACTTC
. | TRBJ2-2 | TRBV6-1 | . | CASSEVEGGTGELFF | TGTGCCAGCAGTGAAGTGGAGGGGGGCACCGGGGAGCTGTTTTTT
. | TRBJ2-3 | TRBV9 | . | CASSPGGPGLPDTQYF | TGTGCCAGCAGCCCCGGTGGGCCGGGACTCCCCGATACGCAGTATTTT
. | TRBJ1-3 | TRBV27 | . | CATPTGSGNTIYF | TGTGCCACCCCGACAGGCTCTGGAAACACCATATATTTT
once | TRBJ1-2 | TRBV19 | TRBD1 | CASSIPDRVGYTF | TGTGCCAGTAGTATACCCGACAGGGTAGGCTACACCTTC
. | TRBJ2-3 | TRBV5-1 | . | CASSHIASSSTDTQYF | TGCGCCAGCAGCCATATAGCGAGTTCTAGCACAGATACGCAGTATTTT
. | TRBJ2-3 | TRBV30 | . | CACSLGSTSTDTQYF | TGTGCCTGTTCTTTGGGCAGCACTAGCACAGATACGCAGTATTTT
. | TRBJ1-1 | TRBV27 | . | CASRSTLGRSNTEAFF | TGTGCCAGCAGATCCACTCTAGGACGGTCGAACACTGAAGCTTTCTTT
. | TRBJ2-7 | TRBV6-5 | TRBD1 | CASTNRQGAYEQYF | TGTGCCAGCACCAACAGACAGGGAGCCTACGAGCAGTACTTC
. | TRBJ2-2 | TRBV5-1 | TRBD2 | CASRREGALGTGELFF | TGCGCCAGCAGGCGGGAGGGTGCCCTCGGCACCGGGGAGCTGTTTTTT
. | TRBJ2-2 | TRBV14 | . | CASSHRDRFTGELFF | TGTGCCAGCAGCCATCGCGACAGGTTCACCGGGGAGCTGTTTTTT
. | TRBJ2-5 | TRBV15 | TRBD1 | CATSRRQGKETQYF | TGTGCCACCAGCAGACGACAGGGGAAAGAGACCCAGTACTTC
. | TRBJ2-1 | TRBV15 | TRBD1 | CATSRDEGQGGYNEQFF | TGTGCCACCAGCAGAGACGAGGGACAGGGGGGCTACAATGAGCAGTTCTTC
. | TRBJ2-1 | TRBV9 | TRBD2 | CASSVAAGRDEQFF | TGTGCCAGCAGCGTAGCAGCGGGACGGGATGAGCAGTTCTTC
once | TRBJ2-1 | TRBV18 | TRBD1 | CASSLDRGSYNEQFF | TGTGCCAGCTCCCTCGACAGGGGATCCTACAATGAGCAGTTCTTC
. | TRBJ1-2 | TRBV6-5 | . | CASSTPGYTF | TGTGCCAGCAGCACCCCAGGCTACACCTTC
. | TRBJ1-5 | TRBV11-3 | TRBD1 | CASSKQGSRQPQHF | TGTGCCAGCAGCAAACAGGGGTCGCGGCAGCCCCAGCATTTT
. | TRBJ2-5 | TRBV28 | . | CASSPEGAGFYGTQYF | TGTGCCAGCAGTCCCGAGGGGGCGGGGTTTTATGGGACCCAGTACTTC
. | TRBJ2-5 | TRBV7-7 | TRBD2 | CASSLATSGSETQYF | TGTGCTAGCAGCTTAGCCACTAGCGGGAGCGAGACCCAGTACTTC
few | TRBJ2-6 | TRBV11-2 | . | CASSFEYRAGANVLTF | TGTGCCAGCAGCTTTGAATACAGGGCTGGGGCCAACGTCCTGACTTTC